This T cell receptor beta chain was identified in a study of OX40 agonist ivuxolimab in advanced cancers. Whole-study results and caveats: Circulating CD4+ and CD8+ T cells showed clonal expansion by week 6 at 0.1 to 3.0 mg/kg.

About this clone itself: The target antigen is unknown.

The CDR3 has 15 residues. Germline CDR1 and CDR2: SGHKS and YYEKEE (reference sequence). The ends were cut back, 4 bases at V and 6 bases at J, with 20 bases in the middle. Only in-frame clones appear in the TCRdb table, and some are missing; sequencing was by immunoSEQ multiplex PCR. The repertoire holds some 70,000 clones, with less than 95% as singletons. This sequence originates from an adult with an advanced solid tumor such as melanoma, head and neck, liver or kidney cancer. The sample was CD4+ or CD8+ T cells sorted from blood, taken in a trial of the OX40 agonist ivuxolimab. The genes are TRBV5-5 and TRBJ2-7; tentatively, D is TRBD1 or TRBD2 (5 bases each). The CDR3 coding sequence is TGTGCCAGCAGCCAAGATCGAAGGGGCGCGGGCGAGCAGTACTTC. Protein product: CASSQDRRGAGEQYF.